A single T cell receptor beta chain is shown here with its context. One end of the junction fails to match germline, which may point to a read error. Time point described: healthy volunteer bleed at 2 weeks. It was unfractionated whole blood from which total RNA was extracted. The sample belongs to a study of human T cells and chemical hapten exposure. About the study: Per-sample TCR yield variation was attributed mainly to small pooled library volume differences.

Unique molecular identifiers were affixed to discrete cDNA molecules within the library. TCRdb independently ran MiXCR on the RACE reads; one entry per CDR3 protein. This sample has about 50,000 distinct CDR3 sequences; 3.5% to 4.5% occur once, and the top ten carry 1.5% to 2%. CDR3 length: 15 amino acids. Looked up from germline, CDR1 is MDHEN and CDR2 is SYDVKM. This rearrangement joins TRBV28 to TRBJ1-5; D is unclear. The TCR comes from a female donor in good health. Some clones in this sample may be carry-over from other donors' samples. The sample was whole blood. The CDR3 spells CASSFRGYSNQPQNF. In DNA form, the CDR3 reads TGTGCCAGCAGTTTTCGGGGATATAGCAATCAGCCCCAGAATTTT.